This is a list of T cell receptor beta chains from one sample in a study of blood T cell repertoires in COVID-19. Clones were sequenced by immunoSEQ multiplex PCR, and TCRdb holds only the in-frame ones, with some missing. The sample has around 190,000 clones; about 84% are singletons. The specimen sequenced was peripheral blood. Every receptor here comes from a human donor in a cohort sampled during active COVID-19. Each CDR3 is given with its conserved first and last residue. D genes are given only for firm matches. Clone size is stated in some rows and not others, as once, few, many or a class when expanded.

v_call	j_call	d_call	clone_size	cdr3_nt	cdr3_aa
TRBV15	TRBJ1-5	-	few	TGTGCCACCAGCAGAGATTGGGCAGGGAATAGCAATCAGCCCCAGCATTTT	CATSRDWAGNSNQPQHF
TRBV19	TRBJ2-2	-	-	TGTGCCAGTAGTATTACCGGGGTGGAGGTGGAGCTGTTTTTT	CASSITGVEVELFF
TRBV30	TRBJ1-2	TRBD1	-	TGTGCCTGGAGCCATACAGGGGACCAGCATGGCTACACCTTC	CAWSHTGDQHGYTF
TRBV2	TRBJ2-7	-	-	TGTGCCAGCAGAGGGGGGGCTTCCTACGAGCAGTACTTC	CASRGGASYEQYF
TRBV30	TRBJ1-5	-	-	TGTGCCTGGAGTTTTCGGACGGGACCCCAGCATTTT	CAWSFRTGPQHF
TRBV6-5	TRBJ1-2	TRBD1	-	TGTGCCAGCAGTAAGGACAGGGGGCATGGCTACACCTTC	CASSKDRGHGYTF
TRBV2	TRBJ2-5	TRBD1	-	TGTGCCAGCAGTGTACAGGGGTTGGGGGAGACCCAGTACTTC	CASSVQGLGETQYF
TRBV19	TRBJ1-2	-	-	TGTGCCAGTAGCAATCAGGGTGACTATGGCTACACCTTC	CASSNQGDYGYTF
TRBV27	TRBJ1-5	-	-	TGTGCCAGCAGTTCGGTCGATCAGCCCCAGCATTTT	CASSSVDQPQHF
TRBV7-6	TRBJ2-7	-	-	TGTGCCAGCAGCTTAGTGTTATCAGGGTTAAGCGAGCAGTACTTC	CASSLVLSGLSEQYF
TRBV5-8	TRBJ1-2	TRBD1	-	TGTGCCAGCAGCTCCCCGAGGACAGGCACTGGCTATGGCTACACCTTC	CASSSPRTGTGYGYTF
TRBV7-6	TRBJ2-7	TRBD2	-	TGTGCCAGCAGCTTAAGCGGGGGGGACTACGAGCAGTACTTC	CASSLSGGDYEQYF
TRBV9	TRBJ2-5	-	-	TGTGCCAGCAGCGTAGCAATCGGAGAAGAGACCCAGTACTTC	CASSVAIGEETQYF
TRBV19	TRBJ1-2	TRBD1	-	TGTGCCAGTAGTATCGGAGGACAGGGCCCATATGGCTACACCTTC	CASSIGGQGPYGYTF
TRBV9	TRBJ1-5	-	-	TGTGCCAGCAGCAAGGACAGCAATAGCAATCAGCCCCAGCATTTT	CASSKDSNSNQPQHF
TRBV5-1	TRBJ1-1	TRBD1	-	TGCGCCAGCAGCTCCCACCGACAGGGGGCGATGAACACTGAAGCTTTCTTT	CASSSHRQGAMNTEAFF
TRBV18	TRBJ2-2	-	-	TGTGCCAGCTCACTAAAGCCTACAGGGTTTCTGAGCGGGGAGCTGTTTTTT	CASSLKPTGFLSGELFF